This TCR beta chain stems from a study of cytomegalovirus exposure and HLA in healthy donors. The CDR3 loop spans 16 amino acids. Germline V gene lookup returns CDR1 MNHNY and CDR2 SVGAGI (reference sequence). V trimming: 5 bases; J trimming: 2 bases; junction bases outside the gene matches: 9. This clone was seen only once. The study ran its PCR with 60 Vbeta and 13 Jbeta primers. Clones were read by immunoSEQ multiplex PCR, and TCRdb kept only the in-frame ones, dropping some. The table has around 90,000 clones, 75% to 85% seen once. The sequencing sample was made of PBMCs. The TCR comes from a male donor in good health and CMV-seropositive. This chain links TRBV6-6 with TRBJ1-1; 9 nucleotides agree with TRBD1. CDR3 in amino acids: CASSRPGTGFNTEAFF. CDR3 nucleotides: TGTGCCAGCAGTCGTCCCGGGACAGGGTTTAACACTGAAGCTTTCTTT.